What follows are 7 T cell receptor beta chains derived from one specimen sequenced in a study of shared clonotypes between healthy human individuals. TCRdb's table, derived via immunoSEQ multiplex PCR, lists solely in-frame clones and lacks some. The sample lists millions of clones, roughly nine tenths occurring once. The sequencing sample was made of naive CD4+ T cells sorted from blood. As for subset: CD45RA+ positively selected. These receptors all stem from a man aged 18 to 35 in good health.

Points on this clone: Other DNA sequences in the same sample also yield this CDR3. The genes are TRBV30 and TRBJ2-2; unclear D gene. Trimming left V 0 bases short and J 4 bases short, with 6 bases between. Germline CDR1 reads GTSNPN; CDR2 reads SVGIG (reference sequence). The CDR3 extends over 13 amino acids. CDR3 loop: CAWSVYGTGELFF. As DNA, the CDR3 is TGTGCCTGGAGTGTATACGGCACCGGGGAGCTGTTTTTT.

The V call is TRBV9, the J call TRBJ1-3; D is perhaps TRBD1 (5 bases). This CDR3 is built from 19 residues. Germline V gives CDR1 SGDLS, CDR2 YYNGEE. V shed 4 bases and J shed 0 bases, with 23 bases lying between them. DNA of the CDR3: TGTGCCAGCAGCACCGGGACCTCCACACCCGGGAGCTCTGGAAACACCATATATTTT. Its protein product is CASSTGTSTPGSSGNTIYF.

The chain uses TRBV13 and TRBJ1-4; D is ambiguous. CDR1 is PRHDT, CDR2 FYEKMQ, per germline (reference sequence). There are 18 residues in the CDR3. V was clipped by 0 bases and J by 0 bases, with 14 bases between them. Here the CDR3 reads CASSLGRKFGTTNEKLFF. The CDR3 DNA follows: TGTGCCAGCAGCTTAGGCAGGAAGTTCGGGACAACTAATGAAAAACTGTTTTTT. The full variable domain, in which reference TRBV13 and TRBJ1-4 provide the parts outside the CDR3, is AAGVIQSPRHLIKEKRETATLKCYPIPRHDTVYWYQQGPGQDPQFLISFYEKMQSDKGSIPDRFSAQQFSDYHSELNMSSLELGDSALYFCASSLGRKFGTTNEKLFFGSGTQLSVL.

This sequence joins TRBV19 and TRBJ2-7, with 7 positions matching TRBD1. CDR3 length equals 14 residues. CDR1 is LNHDA, CDR2 SQIVND, per germline (reference sequence). V lost 4 bases to trimming and J lost 3 bases; unmatched junction nucleotides: 6. CDR3 amino acids: CASSTTTGSYEQYF. The CDR3 coding sequence is TGTGCCAGTAGTACAACGACAGGGAGCTACGAGCAGTACTTC.

The chain uses TRBV11-2 and TRBJ2-5; tentatively, D is TRBD2 (5 bases). The CDR3 is 15 amino acids. V lost 0 bases and J 5 bases, leaving 13 bases between the germline ends. CDR1 and CDR2 (germline): SGHAT, FQNNGV. The CDR3 bases are TGTGCCAGCAGCTTAGATGGAGGTAATGGGGAGACCCAGTACTTC. Translating it yields CASSLDGGNGETQYF.

The CDR3 DNA follows: TGTGCCTGGAAGGGACCGACGGTTTCACCCCTCCACTTT. Translation gives CAWKGPTVSPLHF. The chain couples TRBV30 to TRBJ1-6, with TRBD1 as a possible D gene (5 bases). V gave up 4 bases and J gave up 9 bases, with 13 bases separating them. CDR3 length: 13 residues. The V gene's germline CDR1 is GTSNPN and CDR2 SVGIG (reference sequence).

CDR3 loop: CASSYSRTVTNYGYTF. CDR3 coding DNA: TGTGCCAGCAGTTACTCTCGGACAGTCACTAACTATGGCTACACCTTC. The chain joins TRBV6-5 to TRBJ1-2; perhaps TRBD1 as D (6 bases). The V end lost 0 bases, the J end lost 0 bases, and 11 bases lay between the germline ends. The CDR3 spans 16 residues. Germline CDR1 is MNHEY and CDR2 is SVGAGI.